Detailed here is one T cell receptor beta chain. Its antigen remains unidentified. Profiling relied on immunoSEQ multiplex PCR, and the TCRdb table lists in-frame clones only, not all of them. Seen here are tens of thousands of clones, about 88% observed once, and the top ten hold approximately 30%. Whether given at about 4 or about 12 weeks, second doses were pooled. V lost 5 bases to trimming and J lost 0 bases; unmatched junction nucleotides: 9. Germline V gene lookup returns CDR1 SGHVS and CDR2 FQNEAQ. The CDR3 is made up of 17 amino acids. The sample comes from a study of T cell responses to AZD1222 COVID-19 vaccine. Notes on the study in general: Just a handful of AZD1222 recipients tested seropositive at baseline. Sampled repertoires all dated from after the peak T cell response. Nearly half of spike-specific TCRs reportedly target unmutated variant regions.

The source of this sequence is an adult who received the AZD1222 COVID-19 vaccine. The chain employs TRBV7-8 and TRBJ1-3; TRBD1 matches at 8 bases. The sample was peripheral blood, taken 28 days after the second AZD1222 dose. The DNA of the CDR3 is TGTGCCAGCAGCCCGACCGGGACAGGATTCTCTGGAAACACCATATATTTT. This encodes CASSPTGTGFSGNTIYF.